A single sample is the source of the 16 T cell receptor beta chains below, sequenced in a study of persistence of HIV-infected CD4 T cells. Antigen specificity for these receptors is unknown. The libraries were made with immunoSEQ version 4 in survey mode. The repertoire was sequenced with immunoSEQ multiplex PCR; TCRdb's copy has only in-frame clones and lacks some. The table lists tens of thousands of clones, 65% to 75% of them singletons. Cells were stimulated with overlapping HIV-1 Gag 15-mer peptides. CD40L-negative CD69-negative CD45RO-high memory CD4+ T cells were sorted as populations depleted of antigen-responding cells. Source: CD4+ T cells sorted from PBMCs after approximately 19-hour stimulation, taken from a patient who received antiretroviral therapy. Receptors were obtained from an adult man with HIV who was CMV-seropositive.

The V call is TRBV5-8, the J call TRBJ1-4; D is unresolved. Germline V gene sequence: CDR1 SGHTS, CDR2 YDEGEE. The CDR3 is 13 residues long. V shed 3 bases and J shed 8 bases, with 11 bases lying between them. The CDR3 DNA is TGTGCCAGCAGCTGGTCAACGGGCGAAAAACTGTTTTTT. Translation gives CASSWSTGEKLFF. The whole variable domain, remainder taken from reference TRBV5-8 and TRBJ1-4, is EAGVTQSPTHLIKTRGQQATLRCSPISGHTSVYWYQQALGLGLQFLLWYDEGEERNRGNFPPRFSGRQFPNYSSELNVNALELEDSALYLCASSWSTGEKLFFGSGTQLSVL.

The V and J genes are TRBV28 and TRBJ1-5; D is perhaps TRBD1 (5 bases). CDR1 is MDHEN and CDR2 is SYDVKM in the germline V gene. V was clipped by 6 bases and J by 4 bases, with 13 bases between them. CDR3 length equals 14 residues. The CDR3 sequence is CASRQPPGNQPQHF. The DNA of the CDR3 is TGTGCCAGCAGACAACCCCCAGGGAATCAGCCCCAGCATTTT.

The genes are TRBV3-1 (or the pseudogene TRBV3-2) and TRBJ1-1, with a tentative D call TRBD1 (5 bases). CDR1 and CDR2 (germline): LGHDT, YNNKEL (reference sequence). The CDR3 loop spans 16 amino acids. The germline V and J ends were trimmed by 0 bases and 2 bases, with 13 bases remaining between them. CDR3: CASSQDRAGYNTEAFF. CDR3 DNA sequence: TGTGCCAGCAGCCAAGATAGAGCAGGGTATAACACTGAAGCTTTCTTT.

In DNA form, the CDR3 reads TGTGCCAGCAGCGCAACGGCAGGGGCCCGAAACTATGGCTACACCTTC. Translated: CASSATAGARNYGYTF. The rearrangement uses TRBV9 and TRBJ1-2; D perhaps matches TRBD1 (6 bases). The CDR3 is made up of 16 amino acids. Between the trimmed V and J ends, which lost 3 bases and 2 bases, there was a span of 17 bases. Looked up from germline, CDR1 is SGDLS and CDR2 is YYNGEE.

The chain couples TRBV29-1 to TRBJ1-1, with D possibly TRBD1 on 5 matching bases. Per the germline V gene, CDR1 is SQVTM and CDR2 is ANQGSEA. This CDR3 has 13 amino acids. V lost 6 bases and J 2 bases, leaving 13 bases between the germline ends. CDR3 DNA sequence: TGCAGCGTCGGCGGGGGGACTAACACTGAAGCTTTCTTT. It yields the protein CSVGGGTNTEAFF.

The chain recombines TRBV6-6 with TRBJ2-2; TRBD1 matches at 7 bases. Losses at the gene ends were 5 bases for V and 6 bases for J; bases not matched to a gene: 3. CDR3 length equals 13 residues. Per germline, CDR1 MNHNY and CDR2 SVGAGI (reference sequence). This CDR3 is CASSLQGPGELFF. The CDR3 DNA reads TGTGCCAGCAGTCTACAGGGGCCCGGGGAGCTGTTTTTT.

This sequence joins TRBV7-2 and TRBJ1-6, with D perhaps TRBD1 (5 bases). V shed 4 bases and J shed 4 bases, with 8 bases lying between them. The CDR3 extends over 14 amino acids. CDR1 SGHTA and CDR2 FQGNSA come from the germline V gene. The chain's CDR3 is CASSSQGYNSPLHF. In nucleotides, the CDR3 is TGTGCCAGCAGCTCTCAGGGTTATAATTCACCCCTCCACTTT.

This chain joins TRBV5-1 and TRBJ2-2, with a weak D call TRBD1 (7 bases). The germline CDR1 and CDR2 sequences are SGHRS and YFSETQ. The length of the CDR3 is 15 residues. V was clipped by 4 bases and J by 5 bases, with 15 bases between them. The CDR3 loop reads CASSIDRAGTGELFF. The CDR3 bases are TGCGCCAGCAGCATAGACAGGGCGGGGACCGGGGAGCTGTTTTTT. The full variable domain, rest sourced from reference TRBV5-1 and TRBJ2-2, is KAGVTQTPRYLIKTRGQQVTLSCSPISGHRSVSWYQQTPGQGLQFLFEYFSETQRNKGNFPGRFSGRQFSNSRSEMNVSTLELGDSALYLCASSIDRAGTGELFFGEGSRLTVL.

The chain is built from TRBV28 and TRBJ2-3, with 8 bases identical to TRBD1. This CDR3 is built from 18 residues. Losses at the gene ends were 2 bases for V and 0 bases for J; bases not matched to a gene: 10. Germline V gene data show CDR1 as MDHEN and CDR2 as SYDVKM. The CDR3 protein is CASSLLSSGGTSTDTQYF. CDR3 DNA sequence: TGTGCCAGCAGTTTACTATCATCAGGGGGCACTAGCACAGATACGCAGTATTTT.

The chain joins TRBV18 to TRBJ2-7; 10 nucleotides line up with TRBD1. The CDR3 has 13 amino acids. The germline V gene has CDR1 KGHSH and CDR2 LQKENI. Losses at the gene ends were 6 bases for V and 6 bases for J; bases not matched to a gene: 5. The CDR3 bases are TGTGCCAGCTCCCCCGGGACAGGGGCCGAGCAGTACTTC. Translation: CASSPGTGAEQYF.

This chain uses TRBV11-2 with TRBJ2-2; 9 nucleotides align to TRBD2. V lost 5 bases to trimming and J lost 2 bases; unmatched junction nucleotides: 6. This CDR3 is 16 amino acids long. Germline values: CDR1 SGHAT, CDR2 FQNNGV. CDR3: CASSPRGGLNTGELFF. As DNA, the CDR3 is TGTGCCAGCAGCCCGCGGGGGGGCCTAAACACCGGGGAGCTGTTTTTT.

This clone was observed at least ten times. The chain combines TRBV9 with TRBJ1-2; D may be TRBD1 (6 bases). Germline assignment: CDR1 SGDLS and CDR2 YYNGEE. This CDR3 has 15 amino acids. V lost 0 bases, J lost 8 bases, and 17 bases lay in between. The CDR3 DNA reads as TGTGCCAGCAGCGTAGGTCTACGGGACACCGAGGGCTACACCTTC. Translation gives CASSVGLRDTEGYTF.

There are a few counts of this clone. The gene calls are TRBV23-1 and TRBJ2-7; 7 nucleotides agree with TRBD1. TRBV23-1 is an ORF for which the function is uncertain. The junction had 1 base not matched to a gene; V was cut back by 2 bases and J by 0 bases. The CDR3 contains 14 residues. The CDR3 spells CASSQGDSSYEQYF. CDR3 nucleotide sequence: TGCGCCAGCAGTCAAGGGGACAGCTCCTACGAGCAGTACTTC.

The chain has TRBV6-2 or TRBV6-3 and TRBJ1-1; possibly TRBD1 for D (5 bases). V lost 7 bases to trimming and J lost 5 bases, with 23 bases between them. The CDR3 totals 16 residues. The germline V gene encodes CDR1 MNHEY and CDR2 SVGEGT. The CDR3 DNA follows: TGTGCCAGCAACCCACGGGGAGGGGCCGGTCGGACTGAAGCTTTCTTT. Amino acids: CASNPRGGAGRTEAFF.

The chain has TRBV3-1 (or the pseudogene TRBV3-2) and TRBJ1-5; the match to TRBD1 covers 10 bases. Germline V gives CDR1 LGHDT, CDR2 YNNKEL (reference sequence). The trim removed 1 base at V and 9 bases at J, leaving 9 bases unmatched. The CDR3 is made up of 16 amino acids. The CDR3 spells CASSQGGRQGATPQHF. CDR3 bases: TGTGCCAGCAGCCAAGGAGGGAGACAGGGGGCCACGCCCCAGCATTTT.

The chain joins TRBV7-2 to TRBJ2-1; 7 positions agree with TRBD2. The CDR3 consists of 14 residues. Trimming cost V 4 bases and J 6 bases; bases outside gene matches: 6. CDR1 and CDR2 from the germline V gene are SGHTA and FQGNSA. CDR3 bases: TGTGCCAGCAGCTGGGACTACCGGGGCAATGAGCAGTTCTTC. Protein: CASSWDYRGNEQFF. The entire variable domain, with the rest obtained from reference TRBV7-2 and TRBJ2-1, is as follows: GAGVSQSPSNKVTEKGKDVELRCDPISGHTALYWYRQSLGQGLEFLIYFQGNSAPDKSGLPSDRFSAERTGGSVSTLTIQRTQQEDSAVYLCASSWDYRGNEQFFGPGTRLTVL.